This is a list of T cell receptor beta chains from one sample in a study of technical replicates of blood from several donors. Assay used: immunoSEQ multiplex PCR; TCRdb lists only in-frame clones, some missing. The sample contains over 60,000 clones, 93% of which appear only once. The sequencing input was T cells isolated from PBMCs. These TCRs come from a human donor in good health. Each CDR3 is given with its conserved first and last residue. A D gene is named only where the DNA matches it firmly. Not all rows give a size; the values are once, few, many and, for expanded clones, a class.

V gene: TRBV29-1; clone size: -; D gene: -; J gene: TRBJ1-3; CDR3 DNA: TGCAGCGCCCTTAAGGGGGGAAACACCATATATTTT; CDR3 protein: CSALKGGNTIYF
V gene: TRBV10-3; clone size: few; D gene: TRBD1; J gene: TRBJ1-2; CDR3 DNA: TGTGCCATCCAGGGGGCGCAGGGCTACACCTTC; CDR3 protein: CAIQGAQGYTF
V gene: TRBV9; clone size: -; D gene: -; J gene: TRBJ1-4; CDR3 DNA: TGTGCCAGCAGCCCCTACTATGGCAGGGAAGGTGGACTGTTTTTT; CDR3 protein: CASSPYYGREGGLFF
V gene: TRBV19; clone size: -; D gene: TRBD2; J gene: TRBJ2-1; CDR3 DNA: TGTGCCAGTGATGGGACTAGCGGGAGCGGGGAGCAGTTCTTC; CDR3 protein: CASDGTSGSGEQFF
V gene: TRBV5-1; clone size: -; D gene: -; J gene: TRBJ2-5; CDR3 DNA: TGCGCCAGCAGCTCGGGGGCGGGAGTAAAACAAGAGACCCAGTACTTC; CDR3 protein: CASSSGAGVKQETQYF
V gene: TRBV4-1; clone size: -; D gene: TRBD1; J gene: TRBJ1-5; CDR3 DNA: TGCGCCAGCAGCCAAGATAAAGACAGGGTCCGTGAGCAGCCCCAGCATTTT; CDR3 protein: CASSQDKDRVREQPQHF
V gene: TRBV20-1; clone size: -; D gene: TRBD1; J gene: TRBJ1-1; CDR3 DNA: TGCAGTGCTAGATGGACAGGGGGAGCTTTCTTT; CDR3 protein: CSARWTGGAFF
V gene: TRBV5-4; clone size: -; D gene: -; J gene: TRBJ2-2; CDR3 DNA: TGTGCCAGCAGCTTGGTAGGGGTGGACACCGGGGAGCTGTTTTTT; CDR3 protein: CASSLVGVDTGELFF
V gene: TRBV4-1; clone size: -; D gene: TRBD1; J gene: TRBJ2-3; CDR3 DNA: TGCGCCAGCAGCCCTTTAGACAGGGTCACAGATACGCAGTATTTT; CDR3 protein: CASSPLDRVTDTQYF
V gene: TRBV2; clone size: -; D gene: -; J gene: TRBJ2-7; CDR3 DNA: TGTGCCAGCAGTGCTTACGAGCAGTACTTC; CDR3 protein: CASSAYEQYF
V gene: TRBV4-1; clone size: -; D gene: TRBD1; J gene: TRBJ1-1; CDR3 DNA: TGCGCCAGCAGCCAGTCAGGGGGCCGAGTAACTGAAGCTTTCTTT; CDR3 protein: CASSQSGGRVTEAFF
V gene: TRBV6-5; clone size: -; D gene: TRBD1; J gene: TRBJ1-4; CDR3 DNA: TGTGCCAGCAGTTACTCCGGGACAGGTGAAAAACTGTTTTTT; CDR3 protein: CASSYSGTGEKLFF